This TCR beta chain was sequenced for a study of T cell responses to AZD1222 COVID-19 vaccine. Points from the study as a whole: Spike-specific TCRs gained breadth and depth after people received two AZD1222 doses. Repertoires were obtained only post-peak T cell response. Epitopes outside B.1.351 and B.1.1.7 mutated regions reportedly drew nearly half of spike TCRs. Mostly white British, mostly female donors; authors suggested clonal diversity may be underestimated.

To note about this clone: Antigen specificity is unknown.

This table comes from immunoSEQ multiplex PCR, and its TCRdb copy is limited to in-frame clones, with some not included. Among tens of thousands of clones listed, over 85% were seen once. The CDR3 totals 16 residues. The V and J ends lost 5 bases and 8 bases respectively, with 22 bases between them. Per germline, CDR1 SGHAT and CDR2 FQDESV (reference sequence). The chain recombines TRBV11-1 with TRBJ2-1; D might be TRBD2 (5 bases). This sequence was found in an adult in good health. The specimen comprised peripheral blood, sampled on day 0 of AZD1222 vaccination. The CDR3 DNA reads as TGTGCCAGCAGCCAGGACGGACCGGCTCACGGGGATGAGCAGTTCTTC. This codes for CASSQDGPAHGDEQFF.